This entry features one T cell receptor (beta chain) sequence. TCRdb keeps only in-frame clones here, not all; method: immunoSEQ multiplex PCR. The sample shows about 220,000 clones, roughly 75% of them seen only once. The CDR3 is 15 amino acids. Germline V lookup: CDR1 SSHAT, CDR2 FNYEAQ (reference sequence). The germline V and J ends were trimmed by 2 bases and 6 bases, with 13 bases remaining between them. This specimen belongs to a study of blood T cell repertoires in COVID-19. V is TRBV7-7 and J is TRBJ2-2; D remains ambiguous. The sample taken for sequencing was peripheral blood. This sequence originates from a woman in her sixties or seventies with acute or convalescent COVID-19. The DNA for the CDR3 is TGTGCCAGCAGCTTATACGGGTTCGAGTCCGGGGAGCTGTTTTTT. This codes for CASSLYGFESGELFF.